This T cell receptor (beta chain) was recovered during a study of cytotoxic CD8 clonotypes in ibrutinib-treated CLL. Assay: immunoSEQ multiplex PCR; the TCRdb copy retains only in-frame clones and omits some. This table holds 250,000 or so clones, under 75% found once. The germline CDR1 and CDR2 sequences are SEHNR and FQNEAQ (reference sequence). The CDR3 consists of 13 residues. V was cut by 1 base and J by 6 bases, with 10 bases left in between. This sequence was found in a human donor with chronic lymphocytic leukemia. Sample: PBMCs, taken after 24 months of ibrutinib treatment. This chain links TRBV7-9 with TRBJ2-7; D is ambiguous. The CDR3 protein is CASSLVDRSEQYF. The CDR3 region has the DNA TGTGCCAGCAGCTTAGTGGACCGTTCCGAGCAGTACTTC.